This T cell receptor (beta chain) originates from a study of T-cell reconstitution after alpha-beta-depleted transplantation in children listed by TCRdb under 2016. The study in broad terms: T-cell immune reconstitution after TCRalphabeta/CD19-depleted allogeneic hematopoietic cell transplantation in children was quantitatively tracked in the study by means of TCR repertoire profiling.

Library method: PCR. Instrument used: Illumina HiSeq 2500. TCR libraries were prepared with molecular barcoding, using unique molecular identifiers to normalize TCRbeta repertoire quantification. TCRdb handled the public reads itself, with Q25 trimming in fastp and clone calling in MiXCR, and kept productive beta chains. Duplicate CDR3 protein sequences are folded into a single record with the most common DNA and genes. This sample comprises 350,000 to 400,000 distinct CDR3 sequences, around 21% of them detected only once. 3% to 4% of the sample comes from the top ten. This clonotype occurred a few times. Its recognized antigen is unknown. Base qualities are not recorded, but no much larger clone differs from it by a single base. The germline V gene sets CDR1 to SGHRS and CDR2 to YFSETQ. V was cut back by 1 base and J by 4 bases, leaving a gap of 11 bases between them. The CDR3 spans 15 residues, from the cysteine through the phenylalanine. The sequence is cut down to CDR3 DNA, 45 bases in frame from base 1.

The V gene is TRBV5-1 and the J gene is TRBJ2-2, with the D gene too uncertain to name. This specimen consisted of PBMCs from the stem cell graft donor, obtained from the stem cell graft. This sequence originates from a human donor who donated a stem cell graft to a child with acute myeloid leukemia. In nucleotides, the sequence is TGCGCCAGCAGCTTGAACGGAGATTTCACCGGGGAGCTGTTTTTT. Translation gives CASSLNGDFTGELFF.